A single sample is the source of the 28 T cell receptor beta chains below, sequenced in a study of CD8+ T cells in alopecia areata. cDNA reverse transcribed from extracted RNA served as the sequencing template. Produced via immunoSEQ multiplex PCR; TCRdb's table is partial and in-frame only. Of 95,000 to 120,000 clones listed, roughly 64% are singletons. Sequenced material: CD8+ T cells sorted from blood. The receptors were sampled from a human donor in good health.

The rearrangement links TRBV7-9 to TRBJ2-3; tentative D call: TRBD2 (5 bases). Germline CDR1 and CDR2: SEHNR and FQNEAQ (reference sequence). The CDR3 spans 11 residues. The V end lost 5 bases, the J end lost 5 bases, and 5 bases lay between the germline ends. The CDR3 DNA reads as TGTGCCAGCAGCCGGGGAGATACGCAGTATTTT. Translating it yields CASSRGDTQYF.

The sample holds a few counts of this clone. The chain couples TRBV5-5 to TRBJ1-1; D not resolved. The V end lost 0 bases, the J end lost 3 bases, and 12 bases lay between the germline ends. The CDR3 is 15 amino acids. Per the germline V gene, CDR1 is SGHKS and CDR2 is YYEKEE (reference sequence). The CDR3 here is CASSLGVSVDTEAFF. The CDR3 bases are TGTGCCAGCAGCTTGGGGGTGAGTGTAGACACTGAAGCTTTCTTT.

The chain carries TRBV9 and TRBJ2-2, with TRBD2 matching 7 bases. This CDR3 spans 14 amino acids. From germline, CDR1 is SGDLS and CDR2 YYNGEE. The junction had 3 bases not matched to a gene; V was cut back by 3 bases and J by 4 bases. The chain's CDR3 is CASSAGGGTGELFF. CDR3 DNA: TGTGCCAGCAGCGCGGGGGGAGGCACCGGGGAGCTGTTTTTT.

This chain connects TRBV28 to TRBJ2-5; 8 nucleotides line up with TRBD1. Losses at the gene ends were 9 bases for V and 4 bases for J; bases not matched to a gene: 4. The CDR3 contains 12 residues. The V gene's germline CDR1 is MDHEN and CDR2 SYDVKM. The chain's CDR3 is CASGQGAETQYF. For the CDR3, the DNA is TGTGCCAGTGGACAGGGAGCAGAGACCCAGTACTTC. Full variable domain (outside the CDR3, taken from reference TRBV28 and TRBJ2-5): DVKVTQSSRYLVKRTGEKVFLECVQDMDHENMFWYRQDPGLGLRLIYFSYDVKMKEKGDIPEGYSVSREKKERFSLILESASTNQTSMYLCASGQGAETQYFGPGTRLLVL.

This sequence joins TRBV20-1 and TRBJ1-1, with D maybe TRBD1 (6 bases). The CDR3 runs to 10 residues. V was pared by 4 bases and J by 7 bases, with 7 bases between. The V gene's germline CDR1 is DFQATT and CDR2 SNEGSKA (reference sequence). The DNA for the CDR3 is TGCAGTGCTAAGGGGGTTGAAGCTTTCTTT. It encodes CSAKGVEAFF.

This clone was seen only a few times. The chain combines TRBV29-1 with TRBJ2-2; TRBD2 matches at 10 bases. Looked up from germline, CDR1 is SQVTM and CDR2 is ANQGSEA. The CDR3 runs to 14 residues. J was trimmed by 7 bases and V by 4 bases; bases with no gene match: 6. The CDR3 bases are TGCAGCGTTGTACTAGCGGGGATGAACGGGGAGCTGTTTTTT. Translating it yields CSVVLAGMNGELFF.

This clone came up a few times. The gene calls are TRBV6-5 and TRBJ1-1; unclear D gene. The CDR3 loop spans 15 amino acids. With 3 bases removed from V and 4 bases from J, the gap between germline ends came to 15 bases. Germline V CDR1 and CDR2: MNHEY, SVGAGI. The CDR3 protein is CASSYGRTGRTEAFF. DNA of the CDR3: TGTGCCAGCAGTTATGGAAGGACGGGTCGCACTGAAGCTTTCTTT.

This clone was observed a few times. The genes are TRBV13 and TRBJ2-7; D unclear. The ends were cut back, 4 bases at V and 0 bases at J, with 16 bases in the middle. CDR3 size: 16 residues. In germline, CDR1 is PRHDT, CDR2 FYEKMQ (reference sequence). CDR3 in DNA: TGTGCCAGCAGCTGGGCCATACCTAGGGCCTCCTACGAGCAGTACTTC. Translating it yields CASSWAIPRASYEQYF.

The rearrangement joins TRBV2 to TRBJ1-2; no clear D gene. Trimming removed 3 bases at V and 4 bases at J, with 12 bases between. The CDR3 contains 14 residues. Germline loops: CDR1 SNHLY, CDR2 FYNNEI. This chain's CDR3 is CASSDGPHGYGYTF. The CDR3 coding sequence is TGTGCCAGCAGTGATGGGCCCCACGGCTATGGCTACACCTTC.

The chain employs TRBV6-4 and TRBJ2-1; possibly TRBD2 for D (7 bases). With 4 bases removed from V and 8 bases from J, the gap between germline ends came to 18 bases. Germline values: CDR1 MRHNA, CDR2 SNTAGT. The CDR3 is made up of 15 amino acids. CDR3 DNA sequence: TGTGCCAGCAGTGCCTCGGGGGGCGCCGGGCATGAGCAGTTCTTC. This sequence encodes CASSASGGAGHEQFF.

This chain links TRBV19 with TRBJ2-5; D not certain. The germline gives CDR1 LNHDA, CDR2 SQIVND (reference sequence). The V end was cut by 10 bases, the J end by 3 bases, with 9 bases between. The CDR3 has 11 residues. CDR3 nucleotides: TGTGCCACGGCTGCCGAAGAGACCCAGTACTTC. This encodes CATAAEETQYF.

The gene calls are TRBV7-9 and TRBJ2-1; D is perhaps TRBD1 (5 bases). V lost 5 bases and J 6 bases, leaving 11 bases between the germline ends. Per germline, CDR1 SEHNR and CDR2 FQNEAQ (reference sequence). The CDR3 consists of 13 residues. The CDR3 DNA reads TGTGCCAGCAGCCCGGACATAACCAATGAGCAGTTCTTC. Residues: CASSPDITNEQFF.

The chain employs TRBV15 and TRBJ2-3; D might be TRBD2 (5 bases). V was trimmed by 6 bases and J by 0 bases, leaving 13 bases between them. Per the germline V gene, CDR1 is LNHNV and CDR2 is YYDKDF (reference sequence). The CDR3 runs to 15 residues. The CDR3 is CATRATTQSTDTQYF. CDR3 DNA sequence: TGTGCCACCAGAGCGACTACCCAAAGCACAGATACGCAGTATTTT.

CDR3 coding DNA: TGTGCCAGCAGCTTGAGCTTGGGATACGAGCAGTACTTC. Its translation: CASSLSLGYEQYF. The chain has TRBV11-2 and TRBJ2-7; D is unclear. Trimming shortened V by 3 bases and J by 4 bases, and 10 bases separated the two germline ends. The CDR3 consists of 13 residues. Germline CDR1 reads SGHAT; CDR2 reads FQNNGV. Full variable domain (missing parts from reference TRBV11-2 and TRBJ2-7): EAGVAQSPRYKIIEKRQSVAFWCNPISGHATLYWYQQILGQGPKLLIQFQNNGVVDDSQLPKDRFSAERLKGVDSTLKIQPAKLEDSAVYLCASSLSLGYEQYFGPGTRLTVT.

This sequence joins TRBV11-1 and TRBJ2-2, with D maybe TRBD2 (5 bases). The CDR3 contains 13 residues. Germline V lookup: CDR1 SGHAT, CDR2 FQDESV (reference sequence). V was cut by 5 bases and J by 4 bases, with 8 bases left in between. The CDR3 here is CASSVGSTGELFF. CDR3 DNA sequence: TGTGCCAGCAGCGTTGGGAGCACCGGGGAGCTGTTTTTT.

J is TRBJ2-3 and V is TRBV6-1, with unresolved D. The germline V gene has CDR1 MNHNS and CDR2 SASEGT. The CDR3 contains 13 residues. V lost 2 bases to trimming and J lost 5 bases, with 8 bases between them. Here the CDR3 reads CASSEWLQDTQYF. Here the CDR3 DNA reads TGTGCCAGCAGTGAATGGCTTCAAGATACGCAGTATTTT.

The chain is built from TRBV4-1 and TRBJ1-5; 7 bases agree with TRBD1. This CDR3 is built from 14 residues. The trim removed 3 bases at V and 4 bases at J, leaving 3 bases unmatched. Per germline, CDR1 MGHRA and CDR2 YSYEKL. The CDR3 reads CASSHQGVNQPQHF. For the CDR3, the DNA is TGCGCCAGCAGCCACCAGGGGGTGAATCAGCCCCAGCATTTT.

In regard to this clone: The same CDR3 can be traced to other DNA sequences in this sample. The rearrangement joins TRBV30 to TRBJ2-2, with D perhaps matching TRBD1 (6 bases). V gave up 2 bases and J gave up 0 bases, with 10 bases separating them. Germline assignment: CDR1 GTSNPN and CDR2 SVGIG (reference sequence). The CDR3 has 15 amino acids. CDR3 loop: CAWSPGTTNTGELFF. The CDR3 DNA is TGTGCCTGGAGTCCCGGGACAACGAACACCGGGGAGCTGTTTTTT.

This clone was seen only once. The rearrangement links TRBV2 to TRBJ2-3, with 7 positions matching TRBD2. The length of the CDR3 is 16 residues. CDR1 and CDR2 from the germline V gene are SNHLY and FYNNEI. After removal of 6 bases from V and 1 base from J, the junction contained 10 bases not matched to a gene. The CDR3 bases are TGTGCCAGCAGAGTCTGGGTGGCGGGGGGCACAGATACGCAGTATTTT. Translated: CASRVWVAGGTDTQYF.

The chain uses TRBV9 and TRBJ2-3; D remains unclear. Trimming left V 0 bases short and J 10 bases short, with 15 bases between. CDR3 size: 14 residues. Per the germline V gene, CDR1 is SGDLS and CDR2 is YYNGEE. DNA for the CDR3: TGTGCCAGCAGCGTAGCTATCAATGCGAACCCGCAGTATTTT. It yields the protein CASSVAINANPQYF.

This clone was observed a handful of times. The chain is built from TRBV4-2 and TRBJ2-1, with TRBD2 identical over 13 bases. This CDR3 has 14 residues. V lost 6 bases to trimming and J lost 5 bases; unmatched junction nucleotides: 1. Germline CDR1 and CDR2: LGHNA and YNFKEQ. CDR3 protein: CASRGTSGNNEQFF. Here the CDR3 DNA reads TGTGCCAGCAGAGGGACTAGCGGGAACAATGAGCAGTTCTTC.

This chain connects TRBV28 to TRBJ1-1, with D tentatively TRBD1 (6 bases). V lost 3 bases and J 5 bases, leaving 13 bases between the germline ends. CDR3 size: 14 residues. Germline V gene data show CDR1 as MDHEN and CDR2 as SYDVKM. The CDR3 sequence: CASSFTGRTTEAFF. Written as DNA, the CDR3 is TGTGCCAGCAGTTTCACAGGGAGGACAACTGAAGCTTTCTTT.

This clone has more than one count but fewer than ten. The gene calls are TRBV6-5 and TRBJ2-3, with TRBD2 matching 10 bases. Germline loops: CDR1 MNHEY, CDR2 SVGAGI. The CDR3 consists of 15 residues. V lost 6 bases to trimming and J lost 3 bases; unmatched junction nucleotides: 6. CDR3 sequence (DNA): TGTGCCAGCAGACAACTAGCGGGGAGAACAGATACGCAGTATTTT. Translation: CASRQLAGRTDTQYF.

Of note for this clone: With a far larger clone one base away, a read error is the likely cause. Other DNA sequences from this sample encode an identical CDR3 as well. The rearrangement links TRBV5-4 to TRBJ1-3; no clear D. In germline, CDR1 is SGHNT, CDR2 YYREEE (reference sequence). Trimming stripped 4 bases from V and 0 bases from J, with 14 bases between. The CDR3 spans 16 residues. CDR3 residues: CASSQVTDFSGNTIYF. In DNA, the CDR3 is TGTGCCAGCAGCCAAGTCACGGACTTCTCTGGAAACACCATATATTTT.

CDR3 amino acids: CASSYWGNGVNTEAFF. DNA of the CDR3: TGTGCCAGCAGTTACTGGGGGAACGGGGTGAACACTGAAGCTTTCTTT. J is TRBJ1-1 and V is TRBV6-5; D perhaps matches TRBD1 (5 bases). Looked up from germline, CDR1 is MNHEY and CDR2 is SVGAGI. Trimming took 1 base from V and 0 from J, leaving 12 bases between them. This CDR3 is built from 16 residues.

The chain uses TRBV5-6 and TRBJ2-5; D is unresolved. The CDR3 covers 13 residues. Germline V lookup: CDR1 SGHDT, CDR2 YYEEEE. V was pared by 0 bases and J by 5 bases, with 8 bases between. The CDR3 DNA reads as TGTGCCAGCAGCTTGGGAGAATGGGAGACCCAGTACTTC. Encoded protein: CASSLGEWETQYF.

This clone has a single count. The chain links TRBV13 to TRBJ2-2; D call uncertain. The V end lost 5 bases, the J end lost 8 bases, and 9 bases lay between the germline ends. CDR3 length: 12 amino acids. Germline V gives CDR1 PRHDT, CDR2 FYEKMQ (reference sequence). The CDR3 is CASSPSRGELFF. In DNA, the CDR3 is TGTGCCAGCAGCCCATCCCGGGGGGAGCTGTTTTTT. Full variable domain (outside the CDR3, taken from reference TRBV13 and TRBJ2-2): AAGVIQSPRHLIKEKRETATLKCYPIPRHDTVYWYQQGPGQDPQFLISFYEKMQSDKGSIPDRFSAQQFSDYHSELNMSSLELGDSALYFCASSPSRGELFFGEGSRLTVL.

J is TRBJ1-2 and V is TRBV15, with 7 positions matching TRBD1. The CDR3 is 15 amino acids. Germline CDR1 is LNHNV and CDR2 is YYDKDF (reference sequence). J lost 6 bases, V lost 0 bases, and 7 bases had no gene match. The CDR3 nucleotides read TGTGCCACCAGCAGAGAAGGGGGCCCACCGGATGGCTACACCTTC. It yields the protein CATSREGGPPDGYTF.